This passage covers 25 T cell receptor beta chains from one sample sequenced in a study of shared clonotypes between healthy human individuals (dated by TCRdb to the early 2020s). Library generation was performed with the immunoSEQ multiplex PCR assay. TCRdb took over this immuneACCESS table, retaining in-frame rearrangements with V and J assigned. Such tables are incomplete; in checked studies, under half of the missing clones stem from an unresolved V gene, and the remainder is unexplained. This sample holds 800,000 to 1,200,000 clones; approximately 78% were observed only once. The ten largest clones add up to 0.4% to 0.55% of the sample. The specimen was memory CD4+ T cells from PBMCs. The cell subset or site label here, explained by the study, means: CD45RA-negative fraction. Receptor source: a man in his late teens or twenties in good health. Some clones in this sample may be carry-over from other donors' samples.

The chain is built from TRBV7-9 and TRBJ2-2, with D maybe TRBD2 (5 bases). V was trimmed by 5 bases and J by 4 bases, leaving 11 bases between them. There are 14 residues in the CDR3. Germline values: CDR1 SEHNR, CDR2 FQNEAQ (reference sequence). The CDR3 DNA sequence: TGTGCCAGCAGCCCGGGGAGAGTCACCGGGGAGCTGTTTTTT. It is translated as CASSPGRVTGELFF.

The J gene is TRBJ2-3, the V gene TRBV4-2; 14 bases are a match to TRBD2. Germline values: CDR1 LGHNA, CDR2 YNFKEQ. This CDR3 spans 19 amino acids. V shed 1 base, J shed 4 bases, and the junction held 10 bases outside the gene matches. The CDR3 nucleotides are TGTGCCAGCAGCCAAGGAGGCGGGACTAGCGGGAGAGTAGCAGATACGCAGTATTTT. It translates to CASSQGGGTSGRVADTQYF.

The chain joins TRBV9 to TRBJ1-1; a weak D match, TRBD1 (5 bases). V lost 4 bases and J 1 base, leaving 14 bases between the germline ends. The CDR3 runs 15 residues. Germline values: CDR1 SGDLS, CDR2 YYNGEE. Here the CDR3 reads CASSSRSDKNTEAFF. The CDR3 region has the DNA TGTGCCAGCAGCTCGCGATCGGACAAGAACACTGAAGCTTTCTTT.

The CDR3 loop is CASKLAGVSAADTQYF. The CDR3 bases are TGTGCCAGTAAGCTAGCGGGAGTATCAGCAGCAGATACGCAGTATTTT. The V gene is TRBV19, the J gene TRBJ2-3, with 10 bases aligning to TRBD2. Germline V CDR1 and CDR2: LNHDA, SQIVND (reference sequence). Unmatched junction bases numbered 11, after V lost 7 bases and J lost 4 bases. The CDR3 sequence is 16 residues long.

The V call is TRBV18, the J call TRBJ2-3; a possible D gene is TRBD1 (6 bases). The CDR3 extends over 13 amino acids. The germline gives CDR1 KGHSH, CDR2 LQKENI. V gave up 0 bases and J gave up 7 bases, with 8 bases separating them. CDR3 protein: CASSPPGGNTQYF. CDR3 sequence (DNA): TGTGCCAGCTCACCACCAGGGGGTAATACGCAGTATTTT.

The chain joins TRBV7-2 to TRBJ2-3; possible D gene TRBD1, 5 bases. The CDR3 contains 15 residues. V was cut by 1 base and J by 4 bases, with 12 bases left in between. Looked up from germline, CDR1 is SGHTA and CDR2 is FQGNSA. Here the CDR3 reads CASSLGVSRADTQYF. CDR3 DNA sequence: TGTGCCAGCAGCTTAGGAGTAAGCAGGGCAGATACGCAGTATTTT.

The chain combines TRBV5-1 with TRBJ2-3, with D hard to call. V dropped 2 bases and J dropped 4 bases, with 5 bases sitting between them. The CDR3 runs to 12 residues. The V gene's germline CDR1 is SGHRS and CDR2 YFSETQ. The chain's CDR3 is CASSFPSDTQYF. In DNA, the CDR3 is TGCGCCAGCAGCTTTCCATCAGATACGCAGTATTTT.

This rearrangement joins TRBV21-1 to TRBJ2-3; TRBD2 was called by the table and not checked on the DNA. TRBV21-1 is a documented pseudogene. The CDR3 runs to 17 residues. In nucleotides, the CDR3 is TGTGCCAGCAGCAAAGAAATAGGGGGAGGGCCGACAGATACGCAGTATTTT. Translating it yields CASSKEIGGGPTDTQYF.

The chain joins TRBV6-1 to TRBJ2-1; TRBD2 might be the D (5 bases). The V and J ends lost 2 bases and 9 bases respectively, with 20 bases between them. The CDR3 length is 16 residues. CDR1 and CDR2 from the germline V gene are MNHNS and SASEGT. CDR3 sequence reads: CASSELSGIARSEQFF. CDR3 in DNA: TGTGCCAGCAGTGAACTCTCGGGGATAGCGAGGAGTGAGCAGTTCTTC.

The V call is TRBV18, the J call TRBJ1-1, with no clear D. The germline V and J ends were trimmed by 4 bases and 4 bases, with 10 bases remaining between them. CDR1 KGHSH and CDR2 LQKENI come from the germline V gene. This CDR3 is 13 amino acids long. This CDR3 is CASSQRPVTEAFF. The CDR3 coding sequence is TGTGCCAGCTCACAGAGACCAGTCACTGAAGCTTTCTTT.

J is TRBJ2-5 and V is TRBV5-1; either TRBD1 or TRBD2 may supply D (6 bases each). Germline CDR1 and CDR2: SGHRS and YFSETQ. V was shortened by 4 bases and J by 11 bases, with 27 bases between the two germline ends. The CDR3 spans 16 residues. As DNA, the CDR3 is TGCGCCAGCAGCCAACAATCAGGACAGACCAATCGGGAGCAGTACTTC. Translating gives CASSQQSGQTNREQYF.

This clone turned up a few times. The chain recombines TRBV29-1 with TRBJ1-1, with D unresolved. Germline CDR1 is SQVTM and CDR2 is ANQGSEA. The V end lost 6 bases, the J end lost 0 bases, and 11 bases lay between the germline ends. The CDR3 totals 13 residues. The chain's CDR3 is CSVAGSLNTEAFF. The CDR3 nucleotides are TGCAGCGTCGCCGGGAGCCTGAACACTGAAGCTTTCTTT. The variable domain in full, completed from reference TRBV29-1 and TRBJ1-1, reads SAVISQKPSRDICQRGTSLTIQCQVDSQVTMMFWYRQQPGQSLTLIATANQGSEATYESGFVIDKFPISRPNLTFSTLTVSNMSPEDSSIYLCSVAGSLNTEAFFGQGTRLTVV.

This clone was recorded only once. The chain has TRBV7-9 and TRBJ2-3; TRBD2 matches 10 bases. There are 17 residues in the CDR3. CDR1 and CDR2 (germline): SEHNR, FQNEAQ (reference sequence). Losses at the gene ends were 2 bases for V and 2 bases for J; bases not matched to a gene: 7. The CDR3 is CASSLWGTSEYTDTQYF. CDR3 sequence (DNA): TGTGCCAGCAGCTTATGGGGGACTAGCGAATACACAGATACGCAGTATTTT. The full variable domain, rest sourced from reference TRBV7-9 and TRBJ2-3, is DTGVSQNPRHKITKRGQNVTFRCDPISEHNRLYWYRQTLGQGPEFLTYFQNEAQLEKSRLLSDRFSAERPKGSFSTLEIQRTEQGDSAMYLCASSLWGTSEYTDTQYFGPGTRLTVL.

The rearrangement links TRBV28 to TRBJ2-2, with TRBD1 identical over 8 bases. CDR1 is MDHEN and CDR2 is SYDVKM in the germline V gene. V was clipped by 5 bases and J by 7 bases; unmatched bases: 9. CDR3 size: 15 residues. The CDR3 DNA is TGTGCCAGCAGTCGCCGGACAGGGATTTTCGGGGAGCTGTTTTTT. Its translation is CASSRRTGIFGELFF.

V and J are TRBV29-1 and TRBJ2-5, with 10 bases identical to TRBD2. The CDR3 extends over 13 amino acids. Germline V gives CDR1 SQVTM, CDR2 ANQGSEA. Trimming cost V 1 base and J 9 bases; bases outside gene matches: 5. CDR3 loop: CSVEGPSGRAQYF. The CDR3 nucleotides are TGCAGCGTTGAAGGTCCTAGCGGGAGAGCCCAGTACTTC.

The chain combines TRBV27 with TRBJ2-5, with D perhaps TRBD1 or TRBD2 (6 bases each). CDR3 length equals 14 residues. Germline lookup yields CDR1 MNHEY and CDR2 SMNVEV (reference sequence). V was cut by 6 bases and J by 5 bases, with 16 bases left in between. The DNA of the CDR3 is TGTGCCAGCAGCCGGGGGCAGGGTACGGAGACCCAGTACTTC. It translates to CASSRGQGTETQYF.

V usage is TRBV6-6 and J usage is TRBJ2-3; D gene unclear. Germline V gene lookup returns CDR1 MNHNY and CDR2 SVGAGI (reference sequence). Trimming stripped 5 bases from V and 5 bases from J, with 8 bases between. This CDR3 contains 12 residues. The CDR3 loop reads CASSRVRDTQYF. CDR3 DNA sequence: TGTGCCAGCAGTAGGGTAAGAGATACGCAGTATTTT.

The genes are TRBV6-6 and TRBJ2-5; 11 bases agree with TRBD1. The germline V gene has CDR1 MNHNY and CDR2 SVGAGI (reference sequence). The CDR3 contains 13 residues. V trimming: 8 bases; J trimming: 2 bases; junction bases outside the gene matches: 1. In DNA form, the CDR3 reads TGTGCCAGCGGGGACAGGGGGCAAGAGACCCAGTACTTC. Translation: CASGDRGQETQYF.

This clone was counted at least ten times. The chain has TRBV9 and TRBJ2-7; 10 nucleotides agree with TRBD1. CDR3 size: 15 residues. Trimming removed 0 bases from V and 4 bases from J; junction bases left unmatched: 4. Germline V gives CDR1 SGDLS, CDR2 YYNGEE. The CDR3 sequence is CASSVGGQGLYEQYF. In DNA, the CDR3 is TGTGCCAGCAGCGTAGGGGGACAGGGGTTATACGAGCAGTACTTC.

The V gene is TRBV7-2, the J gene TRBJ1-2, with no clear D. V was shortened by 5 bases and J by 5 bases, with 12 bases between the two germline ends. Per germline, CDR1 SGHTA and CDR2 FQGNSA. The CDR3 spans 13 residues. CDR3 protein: CASSVGRRYGYTF. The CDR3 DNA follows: TGTGCCAGCAGCGTAGGCCGGAGGTATGGCTACACCTTC. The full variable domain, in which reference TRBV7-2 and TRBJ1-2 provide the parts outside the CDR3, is GAGVSQSPSNKVTEKGKDVELRCDPISGHTALYWYRQSLGQGLEFLIYFQGNSAPDKSGLPSDRFSAERTGGSVSTLTIQRTQQEDSAVYLCASSVGRRYGYTFGSGTRLTVV.

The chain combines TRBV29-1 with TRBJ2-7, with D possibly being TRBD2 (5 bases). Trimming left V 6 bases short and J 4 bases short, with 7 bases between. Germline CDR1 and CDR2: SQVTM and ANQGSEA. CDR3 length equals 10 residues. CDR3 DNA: TGCAGCGTAGCGGATTACGAGCAGTACTTC. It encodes CSVADYEQYF.

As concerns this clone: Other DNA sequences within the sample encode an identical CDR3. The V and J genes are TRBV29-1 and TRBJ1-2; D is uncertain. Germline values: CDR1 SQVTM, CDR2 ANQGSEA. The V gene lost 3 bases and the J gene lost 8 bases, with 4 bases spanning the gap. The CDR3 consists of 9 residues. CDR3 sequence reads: CSVDGGYTF. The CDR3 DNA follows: TGCAGCGTTGACGGGGGCTACACCTTC.

This CDR3 is CASSPGIVTTDQPQHF. The CDR3 DNA follows: TGTGCCAGCAGCCCGGGAATCGTAACGACGGATCAGCCCCAGCATTTT. The chain combines TRBV9 with TRBJ1-5; D is undetermined. V was trimmed by 4 bases and J by 5 bases, leaving 19 bases between them. There are 16 residues in the CDR3. Per the germline V gene, CDR1 is SGDLS and CDR2 is YYNGEE. Full variable domain (outside the CDR3, taken from reference TRBV9 and TRBJ1-5): DSGVTQTPKHLITATGQRVTLRCSPRSGDLSVYWYQQSLDQGLQFLIQYYNGEERAKGNILERFSAQQFPDLHSELNLSSLELGDSALYFCASSPGIVTTDQPQHFGDGTRLSIL.

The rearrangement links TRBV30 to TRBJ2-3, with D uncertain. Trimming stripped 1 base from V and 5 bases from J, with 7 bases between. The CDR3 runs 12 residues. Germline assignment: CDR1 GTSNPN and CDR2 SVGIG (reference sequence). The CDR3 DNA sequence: TGTGCCTGGAGTGAAAGACTAGATACGCAGTATTTT. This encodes CAWSERLDTQYF.

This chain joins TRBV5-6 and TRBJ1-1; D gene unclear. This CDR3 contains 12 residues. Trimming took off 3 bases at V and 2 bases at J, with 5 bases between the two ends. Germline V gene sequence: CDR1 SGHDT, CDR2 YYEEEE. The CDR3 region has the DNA TGTGCCAGCAGCTCTGTAAACACTGAAGCTTTCTTT. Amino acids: CASSSVNTEAFF.